This TCR beta chain was documented in a study of T cells in localized non-small cell lung cancer. TCRdb's table, derived via immunoSEQ multiplex PCR, lists solely in-frame clones and lacks some. The repertoire holds approximately 4,200 clones, with more than 25% as singletons. Trimming took 4 bases from V and 5 from J, leaving 19 bases between them. The CDR3 is 16 residues long. Germline V lookup: CDR1 SGDLS, CDR2 YYNGEE. Details on this clone: The antigen is undetermined.

Study-wide results and caveats: Exceeding tumor, uninvolved adjacent lung had the highest T cell clonality.

Sequencing used lung tumor tissue, obtained before any cancer treatment. The chain joins TRBV9 to TRBJ1-3, with D uncertain. The TCR was taken from a male donor older than 55 with stage III lung adenocarcinoma. CDR3 sequence reads: CASSPVGSRTRNTIYF. The CDR3, as DNA: TGTGCCAGCAGCCCTGTGGGGTCCCGAACTCGAAACACCATATATTTT. Supplemented by reference TRBV9 and TRBJ1-3, the full variable domain reads DSGVTQTPKHLITATGQRVTLRCSPRSGDLSVYWYQQSLDQGLQFLIQYYNGEERAKGNILERFSAQQFPDLHSELNLSSLELGDSALYFCASSPVGSRTRNTIYFGEGSWLTVV.